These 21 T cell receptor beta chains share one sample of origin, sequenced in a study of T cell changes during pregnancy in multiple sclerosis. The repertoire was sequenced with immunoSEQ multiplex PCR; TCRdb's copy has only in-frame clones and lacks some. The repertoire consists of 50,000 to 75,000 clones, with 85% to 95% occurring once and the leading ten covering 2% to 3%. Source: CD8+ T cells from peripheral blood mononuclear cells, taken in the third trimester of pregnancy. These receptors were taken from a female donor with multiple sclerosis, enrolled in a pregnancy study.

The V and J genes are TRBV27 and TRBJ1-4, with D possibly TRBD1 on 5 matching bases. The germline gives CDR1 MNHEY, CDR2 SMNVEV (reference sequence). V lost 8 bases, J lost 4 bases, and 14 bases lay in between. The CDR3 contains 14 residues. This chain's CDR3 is CASSGGVYNEKLFF. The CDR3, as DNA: TGTGCCAGCTCCGGGGGGGTATATAATGAAAAACTGTTTTTT.

CDR3 sequence: CASSPLAGANEQYF. In DNA, the CDR3 is TGTGCCAGCAGCCCCCTAGCGGGAGCGAACGAGCAGTACTTC. The chain joins TRBV5-4 to TRBJ2-7; 10 bases map to TRBD2. Germline V gene lookup returns CDR1 SGHNT and CDR2 YYREEE (reference sequence). V dropped 4 bases and J dropped 5; count of bases not matched to a gene: 6. The CDR3 has 14 amino acids.

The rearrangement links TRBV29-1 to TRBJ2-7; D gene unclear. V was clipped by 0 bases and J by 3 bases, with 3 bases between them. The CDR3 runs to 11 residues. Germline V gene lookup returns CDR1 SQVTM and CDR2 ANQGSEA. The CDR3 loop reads CSVEDHYEQYF. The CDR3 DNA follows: TGCAGCGTTGAAGACCACTACGAGCAGTACTTC.

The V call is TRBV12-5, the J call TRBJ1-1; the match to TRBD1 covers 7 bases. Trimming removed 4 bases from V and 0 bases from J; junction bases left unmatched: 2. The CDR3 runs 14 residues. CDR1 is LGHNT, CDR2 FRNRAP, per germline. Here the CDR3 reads CASGSTGMNTEAFF. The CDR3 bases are TGTGCTAGTGGTTCGACAGGGATGAACACTGAAGCTTTCTTT.

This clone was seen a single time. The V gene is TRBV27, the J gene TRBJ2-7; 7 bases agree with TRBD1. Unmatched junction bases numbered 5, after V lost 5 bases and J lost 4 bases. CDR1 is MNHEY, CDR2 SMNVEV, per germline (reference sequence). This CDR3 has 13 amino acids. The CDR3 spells CASSPGQRYEQYF. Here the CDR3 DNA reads TGTGCCAGCAGTCCGGGACAGCGTTACGAGCAGTACTTC.

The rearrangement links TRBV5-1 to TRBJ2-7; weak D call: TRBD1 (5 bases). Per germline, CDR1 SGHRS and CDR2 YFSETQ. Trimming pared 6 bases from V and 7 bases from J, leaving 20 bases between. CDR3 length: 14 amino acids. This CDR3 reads CASTQGYRNVEQYF. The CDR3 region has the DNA TGCGCCAGCACCCAGGGTTATAGGAATGTGGAGCAGTACTTC.

The CDR3 loop reads CASRSGGADEQFF. CDR3 sequence (DNA): TGTGCCAGTAGAAGTGGTGGGGCGGATGAGCAGTTCTTC. The chain combines TRBV19 with TRBJ2-1; D might be TRBD1 (5 bases). CDR1 is LNHDA and CDR2 is SQIVND in the germline V gene (reference sequence). CDR3 size: 13 residues. With 6 bases removed from V and 8 bases from J, the gap between germline ends came to 14 bases.

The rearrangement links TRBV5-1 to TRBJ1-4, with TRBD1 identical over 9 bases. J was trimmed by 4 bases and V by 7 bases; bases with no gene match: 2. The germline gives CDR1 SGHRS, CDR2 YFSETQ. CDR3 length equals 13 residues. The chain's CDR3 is CASSGQGNEKLFF. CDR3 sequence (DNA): TGCGCCAGCTCGGGACAGGGTAATGAAAAACTGTTTTTT.

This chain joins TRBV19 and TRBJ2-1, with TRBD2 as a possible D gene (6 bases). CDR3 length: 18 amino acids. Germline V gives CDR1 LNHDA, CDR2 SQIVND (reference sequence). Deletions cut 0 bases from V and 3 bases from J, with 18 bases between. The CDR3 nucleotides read TGTGCCAGTAGTATAGATCACGGGGGAGCTAGCGTCTACAATGAGCAGTTCTTC. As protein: CASSIDHGGASVYNEQFF.

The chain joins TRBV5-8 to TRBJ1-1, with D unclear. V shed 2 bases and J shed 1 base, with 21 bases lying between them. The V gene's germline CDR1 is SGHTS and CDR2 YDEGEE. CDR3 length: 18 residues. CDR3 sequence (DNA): TGTGCCAGCAGCTTAACCGGGATTTGGAACAACCCGAACACTGAAGCTTTCTTT. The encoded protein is CASSLTGIWNNPNTEAFF.

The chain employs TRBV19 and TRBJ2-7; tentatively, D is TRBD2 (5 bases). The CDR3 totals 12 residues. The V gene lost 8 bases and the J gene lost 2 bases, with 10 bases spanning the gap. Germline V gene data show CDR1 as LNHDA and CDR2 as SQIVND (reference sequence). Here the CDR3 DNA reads TGTGCCAGTGGCCCGGGAACCTACGAGCAGTACTTC. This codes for CASGPGTYEQYF.

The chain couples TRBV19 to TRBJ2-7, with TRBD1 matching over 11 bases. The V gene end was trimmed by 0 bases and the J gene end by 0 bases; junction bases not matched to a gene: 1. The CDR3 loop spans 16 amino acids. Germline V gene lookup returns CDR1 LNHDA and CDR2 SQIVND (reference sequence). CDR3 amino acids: CASSIDGTGGSYEQYF. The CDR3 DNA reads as TGTGCCAGTAGTATAGATGGGACAGGGGGCTCCTACGAGCAGTACTTC.

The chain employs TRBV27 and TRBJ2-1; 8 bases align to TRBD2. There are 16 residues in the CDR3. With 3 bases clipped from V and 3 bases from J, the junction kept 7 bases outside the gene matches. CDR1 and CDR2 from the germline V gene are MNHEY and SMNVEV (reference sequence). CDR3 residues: CASSFFSGTFYNEQFF. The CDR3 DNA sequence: TGTGCCAGCAGTTTCTTTAGCGGGACCTTCTACAATGAGCAGTTCTTC.

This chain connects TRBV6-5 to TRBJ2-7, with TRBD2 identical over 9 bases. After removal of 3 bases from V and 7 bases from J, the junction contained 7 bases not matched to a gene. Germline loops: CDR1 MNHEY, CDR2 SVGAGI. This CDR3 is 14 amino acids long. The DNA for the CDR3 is TGTGCCAGCAGTTATGGTCTAGCGGGGAATGAGCAGTACTTC. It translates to CASSYGLAGNEQYF.

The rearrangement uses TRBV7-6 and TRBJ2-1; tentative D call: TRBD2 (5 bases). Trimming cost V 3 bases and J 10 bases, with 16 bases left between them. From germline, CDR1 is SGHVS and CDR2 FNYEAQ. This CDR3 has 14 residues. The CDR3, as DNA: TGTGCCAGCAGCTTGCTCCAATGGGGAGACGAGCAGTTCTTC. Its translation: CASSLLQWGDEQFF.

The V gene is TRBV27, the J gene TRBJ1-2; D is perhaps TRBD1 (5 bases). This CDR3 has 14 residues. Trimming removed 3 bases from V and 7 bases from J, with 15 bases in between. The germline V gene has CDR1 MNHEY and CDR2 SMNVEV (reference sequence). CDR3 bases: TGTGCCAGCAGTTTCGTGGGGGGGGATCCTGGCTACACCTTC. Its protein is CASSFVGGDPGYTF.

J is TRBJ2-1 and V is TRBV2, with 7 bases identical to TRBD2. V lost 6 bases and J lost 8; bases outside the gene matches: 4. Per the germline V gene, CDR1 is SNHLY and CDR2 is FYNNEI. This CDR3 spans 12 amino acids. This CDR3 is CASRELAYEQFF. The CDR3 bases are TGTGCCAGCAGGGAACTAGCGTATGAGCAGTTCTTC.

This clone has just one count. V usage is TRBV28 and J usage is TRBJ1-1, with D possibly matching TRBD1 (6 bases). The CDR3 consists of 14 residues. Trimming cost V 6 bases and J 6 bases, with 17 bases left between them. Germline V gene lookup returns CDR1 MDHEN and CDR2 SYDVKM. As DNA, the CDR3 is TGTGCCAGCAGGCGAAGGGGGTATAACCCTGAAGCTTTCTTT. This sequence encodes CASRRRGYNPEAFF. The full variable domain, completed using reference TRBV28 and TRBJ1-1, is DVKVTQSSRYLVKRTGEKVFLECVQDMDHENMFWYRQDPGLGLRLIYFSYDVKMKEKGDIPEGYSVSREKKERFSLILESASTNQTSMYLCASRRRGYNPEAFFGQGTRLTVV.

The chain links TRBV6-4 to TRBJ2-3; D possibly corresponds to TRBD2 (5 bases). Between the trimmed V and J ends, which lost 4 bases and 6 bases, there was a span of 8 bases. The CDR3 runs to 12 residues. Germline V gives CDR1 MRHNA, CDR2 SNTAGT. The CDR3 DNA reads TGTGCCAGCAGTGCCGGGGAGGATACGCAGTATTTT. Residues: CASSAGEDTQYF.

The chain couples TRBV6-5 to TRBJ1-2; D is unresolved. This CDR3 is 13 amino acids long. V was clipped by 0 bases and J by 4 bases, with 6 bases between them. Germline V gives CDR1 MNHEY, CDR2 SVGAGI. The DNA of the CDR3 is TGTGCCAGCAGTTACTCGTTCTCCTATGGCTACACCTTC. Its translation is CASSYSFSYGYTF.

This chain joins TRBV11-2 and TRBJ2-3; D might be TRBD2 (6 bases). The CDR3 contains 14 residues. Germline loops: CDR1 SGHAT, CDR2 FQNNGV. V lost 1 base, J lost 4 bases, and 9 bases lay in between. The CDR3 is CASSLGGVPDTQYF. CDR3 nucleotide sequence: TGTGCCAGCAGCTTAGGGGGGGTGCCAGATACGCAGTATTTT.